This is a list of T cell receptor beta chains from one sample in a study of OX40 agonist ivuxolimab in advanced cancers. TCRdb's table, derived via immunoSEQ multiplex PCR, lists solely in-frame clones and lacks some. The sample records about 7,000 clones, about 70% being singletons. Sequencing used CD4+ or CD8+ T cells sorted from blood, obtained in a trial of the OX40 agonist ivuxolimab. The receptor set was obtained from an adult with an advanced solid tumor such as melanoma, head and neck, liver or kidney cancer. The CDR3 runs from the conserved cysteine through the conserved F or W. D genes are given only for firm matches. Part of the rows lack a size; the others show once, few, many or a class for expanded clones.

.	TRBJ2-7	TRBV18	.	CASSPATEFYEQYF	TGTGCCAGCTCACCGGCGACAGAATTCTACGAGCAGTACTTC
.	TRBJ1-5	TRBV6-5	TRBD1	CASSLQGARNQPQHF	TGTGCCAGCAGCCTACAGGGGGCGAGGAATCAGCCCCAGCATTTT
.	TRBJ1-2	TRBV28	.	CASSFWTVWGYTF	TGTGCCAGCAGTTTTTGGACGGTCTGGGGCTACACCTTC
.	TRBJ2-5	TRBV7-2	.	CASSLLLQETQYF	TGTGCCAGCAGCTTACTACTGCAAGAGACCCAGTACTTC
.	TRBJ2-3	TRBV2	.	CASFNRDTTSTDTQYF	TGTGCCAGCTTTAACAGGGATACTACTAGCACAGATACGCAGTATTTT
.	TRBJ1-2	TRBV7-9	TRBD1	CASSLSGTGAMIHYGYTF	TGTGCCAGCAGCTTGTCCGGGACAGGGGCCATGATTCACTATGGCTACACCTTC
.	TRBJ2-1	TRBV12-5	.	CASGPPGTLYNEQFF	TGTGCTAGTGGACCCCCCGGGACACTATACAATGAGCAGTTCTTC
.	TRBJ1-3	TRBV19	TRBD1	CASSTGGLPGNTIYF	TGTGCCAGTAGTACAGGGGGCCTTCCTGGAAACACCATATATTTT
.	TRBJ2-2	TRBV30	TRBD1	CAWSGGTAMSGELFF	TGTGCCTGGAGTGGGGGGACAGCTATGTCCGGGGAGCTGTTTTTT
few	TRBJ1-2	TRBV5-1	.	CASSLGQFYGYTF	TGCGCCAGCAGCTTGGGACAGTTCTATGGCTACACCTTC
once	TRBJ2-7	TRBV9	TRBD2	CASSPGVGEGYEQYF	TGTGCCAGCAGCCCTGGGGTAGGGGAGGGGTACGAGCAGTACTTC
once	TRBJ2-7	TRBV28	TRBD1	CATAGQGSYEQYF	TGTGCCACCGCCGGACAGGGTTCCTACGAGCAGTACTTC
.	TRBJ2-2	TRBV7-2	.	CASSLRPYGGVGELFF	TGTGCCAGCAGCTTGAGGCCCTACGGCGGCGTCGGGGAGCTGTTTTTT
.	TRBJ1-5	TRBV18	TRBD1	CASSLGQADQPQHF	TGTGCCAGCTCACTTGGACAGGCAGATCAGCCCCAGCATTTT
.	TRBJ2-3	TRBV27	.	CASSGGGLLGTDTQYF	TGTGCCAGCAGTGGAGGGGGCCTTCTCGGGACAGATACGCAGTATTTT
.	TRBJ2-1	TRBV5-1	.	CASSLAVTGRYNEQFF	TGCGCCAGCAGCTTGGCCGTGACAGGCCGATACAATGAGCAGTTCTTC
.	TRBJ1-3	TRBV19	TRBD1	CASSGQGAAGNTIYF	TGTGCCAGTAGTGGACAGGGGGCAGCTGGAAACACCATATATTTT
.	TRBJ2-7	TRBV2	.	CASSDVAYEQYF	TGTGCCAGCAGTGATGTTGCGTACGAGCAGTACTTC
.	TRBJ2-7	TRBV9	TRBD2	CASSVELAGALYEQYF	TGTGCCAGCAGCGTAGAGCTAGCGGGAGCCCTCTACGAGCAGTACTTC
.	TRBJ2-7	TRBV11-3	.	CASSLGASLANTYEQYF	TGTGCCAGCAGCTTGGGAGCAAGCCTGGCCAATACCTACGAGCAGTACTTC
.	TRBJ2-1	TRBV6-5	.	CASSYRDYNEQFF	TGTGCCAGCAGTTACCGGGACTACAATGAGCAGTTCTTC
.	TRBJ2-7	TRBV6-1	TRBD2	CASSLAASYEQYF	TGTGCCAGCAGTCTAGCGGCATCCTACGAGCAGTACTTC
.	TRBJ2-7	TRBV7-2	.	CASSLEGGRNYEQYF	TGTGCCAGCAGCTTAGAAGGGGGGCGTAACTACGAGCAGTACTTC
.	TRBJ2-3	TRBV6-6	TRBD1	CASRLGQGVADTQYF	TGTGCCAGCAGGTTGGGACAGGGGGTCGCAGATACGCAGTATTTT
few	TRBJ2-1	TRBV4-3	.	CASSQEGWEEQFF	TGCGCCAGCAGCCAAGAAGGGTGGGAGGAGCAGTTCTTC
.	TRBJ2-1	TRBV11-2	.	CASSLGPYNEQFF	TGTGCCAGCAGCTTAGGCCCCTACAATGAGCAGTTCTTC
large	TRBJ2-1	TRBV27	.	CASSRTSFEQFF	TGTGCCAGCAGCCGTACTAGCTTTGAGCAGTTCTTC
few	TRBJ2-1	TRBV15	.	CATSRDSGGFYNEQFF	TGTGCCACCAGCAGAGATTCTGGAGGTTTCTACAATGAGCAGTTCTTC
.	TRBJ1-1	TRBV18	.	CASSPTGYYTEAFF	TGTGCCAGCTCACCTACAGGGTATTACACTGAAGCTTTCTTT
.	TRBJ2-7	TRBV6-5	.	CASSYAVSYEQYF	TGTGCCAGCAGTTATGCTGTATCCTACGAGCAGTACTTC
.	TRBJ1-4	TRBV7-9	.	CASSLGSNEKLFF	TGTGCCAGCAGCTTAGGGTCTAATGAAAAACTGTTTTTT
few	TRBJ2-5	TRBV5-1	.	CASSLWPGETQYF	TGCGCCAGCAGCTTGTGGCCGGGAGAGACCCAGTACTTC
.	TRBJ1-5	TRBV19	.	CASSNPTGNQPQHF	TGTGCCAGTAGTAATCCAACAGGGAATCAGCCCCAGCATTTT
.	TRBJ2-1	TRBV27	TRBD2	CASSPPHGTSWYEQFF	TGTGCCAGCAGTCCCCCCCACGGGACTAGTTGGTATGAGCAGTTCTTC
.	TRBJ1-3	TRBV5-1	.	CASSSDGGSGNTIYF	TGCGCCAGCAGCTCGGACGGGGGCTCTGGAAACACCATATATTTT
.	TRBJ1-1	TRBV25-1	TRBD1	CASSRTGRHTEAFF	TGTGCCAGCAGTCGGACAGGTAGACACACTGAAGCTTTCTTT
once	TRBJ2-3	TRBV7-3	.	CASSFFPGDTQYF	TGTGCCAGCAGCTTTTTTCCTGGCGATACGCAGTATTTT
.	TRBJ2-3	TRBV4-2	TRBD2	CASSPEGGVRYTDTQYF	TGTGCCAGCAGCCCCGAGGGAGGGGTCAGATACACAGATACGCAGTATTTT
.	TRBJ1-5	TRBV9	.	CASSVGGLRQPQHF	TGTGCCAGCAGCGTAGGGGGCCTTAGGCAGCCCCAGCATTTT
.	TRBJ2-2	TRBV25-1	.	CASAKAERETGELFF	TGTGCCAGCGCGAAGGCGGAGAGGGAAACCGGGGAGCTGTTTTTT
.	TRBJ2-7	TRBV29-1	TRBD2	CSVGRWVGGPTYEQYF	TGCAGCGTCGGGAGGTGGGTCGGCGGGCCAACCTACGAGCAGTACTTC
few	TRBJ1-5	TRBV9	TRBD1	CASSEQGAQPQHF	TGTGCCAGCAGCGAACAGGGGGCTCAGCCCCAGCATTTT
.	TRBJ2-1	TRBV4-3	.	CASSQDPAGANEQFF	TGCGCCAGCAGCCAAGATCCGGCAGGGGCGAATGAGCAGTTCTTC
few	TRBJ2-7	TRBV12-5	TRBD2	CASGLGLAGTYEQYF	TGTGCTAGTGGTTTGGGGCTAGCGGGGACCTACGAGCAGTACTTC
few	TRBJ2-5	TRBV6-5	TRBD1	CASRDRAETQYF	TGTGCCAGCAGGGACAGGGCTGAGACCCAGTACTTC
.	TRBJ2-7	TRBV5-4	TRBD1	CASSPGTGVFSYEQYF	TGTGCCAGCAGCCCGGGGACAGGGGTTTTCTCCTACGAGCAGTACTTC
.	TRBJ2-7	TRBV5-5	.	CASTPEGDSYEQYF	TGTGCCAGCACCCCGGAAGGGGACTCCTACGAGCAGTACTTC
.	TRBJ2-1	TRBV30	.	CAWSVGSANEQFF	TGTGCCTGGAGTGTAGGGAGCGCCAATGAGCAGTTCTTC
few	TRBJ2-7	TRBV27	TRBD2	CASSFLAGVNEQYF	TGTGCCAGCAGTTTTCTCGCGGGAGTAAACGAGCAGTACTTC
.	TRBJ2-1	TRBV6-5	.	CASSYVGQQNEQFF	TGTGCCAGCAGTTACGTGGGACAACAGAATGAGCAGTTCTTC
.	TRBJ2-7	TRBV27	.	CASSLIGGEQYF	TGTGCCAGCAGTTTAATCGGGGGCGAGCAGTACTTC
.	TRBJ2-2	TRBV27	.	CASTLLAPTGELFF	TGTGCCAGCACCCTCCTAGCCCCGACCGGGGAGCTGTTTTTT
.	TRBJ2-7	TRBV27	.	CASSHLLSGNEQYF	TGTGCCAGCAGCCACCTCCTTTCGGGGAACGAGCAGTACTTC
.	TRBJ2-3	TRBV7-9	.	CASSSPPPTWGTTDTQYF	TGTGCCAGCAGCTCCCCTCCCCCGACCTGGGGCACCACAGATACGCAGTATTTT